This TCR beta chain came from a study of monozygotic twins with inflammatory bowel disease. TCRdb reprocessed the 5' RACE reads and keeps a single row for each CDR3 protein, giving no DNA. The table for this sample gives about 380,000 distinct CDR3 sequences. The sample was blood. This sequence was found in a human donor with ulcerative colitis or Crohn's disease, or a healthy co-twin of an affected twin (not recorded which).

The CDR3 protein is CASSLELSGDTQYF. The chain combines TRBV7-9 with TRBJ2-3. The CDR3 loop spans 14 amino acids. Germline CDR1 SEHNR, CDR2 FQNEAQ (reference sequence).